The following is a TCR beta chain sequence with its context. What it binds is not known. The multiple sclerosis controls consisted of treatment-naive patients with relapsing-remitting disease, either stable or active. Isolation of CD8+ and CD4+ T cells was performed negatively, whereas enrichment of TEMRA cells was done by FACS. Trimming shortened V by 3 bases and J by 8 bases, and 13 bases separated the two germline ends. CDR1 is PRHDT, CDR2 FYEKMQ, per germline (reference sequence). The CDR3 contains 13 residues. These data originate in a study of CD8 T cells in Susac syndrome. It was with random hexamers that 0.5 to 1 ug RNA was reverse transcribed. The TCR beta CDR3 was amplified by immunoSEQ multiplex PCR across 54 Vbeta, 13 Jbeta. TCRdb reprocessed the immunoSEQ multiplex PCR reads via MiXCR and lists one record per CDR3 protein. Of over 350,000 distinct CDR3 sequences listed, more than 80% were seen once; the top ten hold 0.09% to 0.15%.

Findings and caveats of the study: The number of individuals included in the study's TCR sequencing and HLA analysis was acknowledged as relatively small.

The sequence was obtained from a human donor with multiple sclerosis. Sequenced input: CD8+ T cells from PBMCs. The rearrangement uses TRBV13 and TRBJ1-2; D is undetermined. CDR3 bases: TGTGCCAGCAGCTTTCCATCCGCAGTCGGCTACACCTTC. Its protein product is CASSFPSAVGYTF.